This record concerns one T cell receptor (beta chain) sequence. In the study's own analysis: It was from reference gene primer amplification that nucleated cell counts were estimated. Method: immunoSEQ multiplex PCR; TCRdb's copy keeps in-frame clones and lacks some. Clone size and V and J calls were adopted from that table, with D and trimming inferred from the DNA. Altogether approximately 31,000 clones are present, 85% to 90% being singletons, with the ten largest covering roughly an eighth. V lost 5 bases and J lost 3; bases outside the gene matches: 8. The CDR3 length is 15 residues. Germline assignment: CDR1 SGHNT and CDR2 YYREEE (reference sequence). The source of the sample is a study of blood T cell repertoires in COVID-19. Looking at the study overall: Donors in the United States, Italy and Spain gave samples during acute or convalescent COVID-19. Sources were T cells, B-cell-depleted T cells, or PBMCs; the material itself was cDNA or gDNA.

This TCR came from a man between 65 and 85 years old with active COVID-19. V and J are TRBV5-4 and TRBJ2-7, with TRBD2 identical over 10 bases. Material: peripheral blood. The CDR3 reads CASRKDSSGSYEQYF. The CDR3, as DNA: TGTGCCAGCAGAAAAGACTCTAGCGGGAGCTACGAGCAGTACTTC.